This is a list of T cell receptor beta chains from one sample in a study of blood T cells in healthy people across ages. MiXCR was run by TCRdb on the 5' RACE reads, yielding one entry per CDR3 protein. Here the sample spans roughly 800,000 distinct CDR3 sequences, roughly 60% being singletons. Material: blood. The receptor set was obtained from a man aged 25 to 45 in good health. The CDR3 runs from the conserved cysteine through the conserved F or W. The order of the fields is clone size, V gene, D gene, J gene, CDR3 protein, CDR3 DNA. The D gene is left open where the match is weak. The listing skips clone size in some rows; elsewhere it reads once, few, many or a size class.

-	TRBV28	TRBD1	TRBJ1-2	CAGSRDREYYGYTF	TGTGCCGGCAGTCGCGACAGGGAATACTATGGCTACACCTTC
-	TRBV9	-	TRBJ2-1	CASRAINSGSSYNEQFF	TGTGCCAGCAGAGCCATCAATAGCGGAAGCTCCTACAATGAGCAGTTCTTC
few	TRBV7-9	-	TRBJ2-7	CASSLAANFYEQYF	TGTGCCAGCAGCTTAGCAGCGAACTTCTACGAGCAGTACTTC
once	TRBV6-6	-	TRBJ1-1	CASSYGLGQGLGTEAFF	TGTGCCAGCAGTTACGGTCTTGGTCAAGGGTTAGGCACTGAAGCTTTCTTT
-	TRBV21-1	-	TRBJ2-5	CASKPQETQYF	TGTGCCAGCAAGCCTCAAGAGACCCAGTACTTC
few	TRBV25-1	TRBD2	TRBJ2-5	CASSEYGLAGIETQYF	TGTGCCAGCAGTGAATATGGTCTAGCGGGGATTGAGACCCAGTACTTC
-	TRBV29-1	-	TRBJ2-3	CSVGTSGAYTDTQYF	TGCAGCGTTGGGACTTCCGGGGCCTACACAGATACGCAGTATTTT
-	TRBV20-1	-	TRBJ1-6	CSARGIWDLNSPLHF	TGCAGTGCTAGAGGCATCTGGGACTTGAATTCACCCCTCCACTTT
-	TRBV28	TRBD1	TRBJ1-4	CASSLGQGATNEKLFF	TGTGCCAGCAGTTTGGGACAGGGGGCAACTAATGAAAAACTGTTTTTT
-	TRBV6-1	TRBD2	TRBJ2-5	CASTKIAGDRGWAQYF	TGTGCCAGCACTAAGATAGCGGGAGATAGAGGTTGGGCCCAGTACTTC
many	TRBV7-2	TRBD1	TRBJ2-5	CASSGTGGQETQYF	TGTGCCAGCAGCGGGACAGGGGGCCAAGAGACCCAGTACTTC
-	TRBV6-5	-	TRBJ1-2	CASSYSIVLSAAYGYTF	TGTGCCAGCAGTTACTCGATTGTTCTATCGGCAGCCTATGGCTACACCTTC
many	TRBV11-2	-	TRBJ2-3	CASSFTHTTDTQYF	TGTGCCAGCAGCTTCACACACACCACAGATACGCAGTATTTT
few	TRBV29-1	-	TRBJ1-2	CSVERSGYTF	TGCAGCGTTGAAAGATCTGGCTACACCTTC
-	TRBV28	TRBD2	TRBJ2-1	CASSPAGAGYNEQFF	TGTGCCAGCAGTCCAGCGGGAGCGGGGTACAATGAGCAGTTCTTC
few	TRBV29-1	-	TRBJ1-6	CSVRDAYNSPLHF	TGCAGCGTGCGAGATGCCTATAATTCACCCCTCCACTTT
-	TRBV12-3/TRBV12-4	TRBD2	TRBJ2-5	CASSWEAAGGETQYF	TGTGCCAGCAGTTGGGAGGCGGCCGGGGGGGAGACCCAGTACTTC
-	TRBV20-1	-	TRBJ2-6	CSASMRVRANVLTF	TGCAGTGCTAGCATGCGGGTTAGGGCCAACGTCCTGACTTTC
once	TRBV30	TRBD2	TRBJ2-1	CAWSVSGGLDEQFF	TGTGCCTGGAGTGTAAGCGGGGGGCTGGATGAGCAGTTCTTC
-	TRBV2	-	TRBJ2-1	CASTGDHNEQFF	TGTGCCAGCACTGGGGACCACAATGAGCAGTTCTTC
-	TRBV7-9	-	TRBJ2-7	CASSVGSGNEQYF	TGTGCCAGCAGCGTAGGGTCCGGGAACGAGCAGTACTTC
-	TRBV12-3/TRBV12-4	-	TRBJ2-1	CASSHTPGTPKFF	TGTGCCAGCAGTCATACACCCGGGACCCCCAAGTTCTTC
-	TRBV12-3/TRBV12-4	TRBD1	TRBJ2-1	CASSRGQGGSYNEQFF	TGTGCCAGCAGCCGGGGACAGGGGGGATCCTACAATGAGCAGTTCTTC
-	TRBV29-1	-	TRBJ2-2	CSVGQTGELFF	TGCAGCGTTGGACAGACCGGGGAGCTGTTTTTT
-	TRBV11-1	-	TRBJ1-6	CASSLKGGSLPPLHF	TGTGCCAGCAGCTTAAAGGGCGGCTCCCTGCCACCCCTCCACTTT
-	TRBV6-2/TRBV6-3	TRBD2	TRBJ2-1	CASQGPGGPKHEQFF	TGTGCCAGCCAGGGTCCGGGAGGGCCGAAGCATGAGCAGTTCTTC
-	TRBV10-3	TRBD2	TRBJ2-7	CAISVSGRLYEQYF	TGTGCCATCAGTGTAAGCGGGAGGTTATACGAGCAGTACTTC
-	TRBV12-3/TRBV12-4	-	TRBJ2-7	CASSQTCEQYF	TGTGCCAGCAGTCAAACCTGCGAGCAGTACTTC
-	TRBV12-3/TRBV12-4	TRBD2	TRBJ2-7	CASLSGLANEQYF	TGTGCCAGTTTATCCGGACTAGCGAACGAGCAGTACTTC
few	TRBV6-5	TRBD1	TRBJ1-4	CASSYTGGDEKLFF	TGTGCCAGCAGTTATACAGGGGGCGATGAAAAACTGTTTTTT
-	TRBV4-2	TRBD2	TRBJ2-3	CASSQEAGTSGGAATQYF	TGTGCCAGCAGCCAAGAGGCCGGGACTAGCGGGGGGGCCGCCACGCAGTATTTT
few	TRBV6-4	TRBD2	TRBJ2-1	CASSDSAGDSPTIQFF	TGTGCCAGCAGTGACTCGGCGGGAGACTCGCCGACTATTCAGTTCTTC
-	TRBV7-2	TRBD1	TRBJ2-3	CASSLVPVDRGSTDTQYF	TGTGCCAGCAGCTTAGTACCGGTAGACAGGGGTTCCACAGATACGCAGTATTTT
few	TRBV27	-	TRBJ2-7	CASSTLGTSVEQYF	TGTGCCAGTAGCACACTAGGGACTTCCGTCGAGCAGTACTTC
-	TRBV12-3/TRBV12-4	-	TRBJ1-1	CASSSSGQEAFF	TGTGCCAGCAGTTCTAGCGGCCAGGAAGCTTTCTTT
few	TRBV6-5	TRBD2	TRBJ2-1	CASRGLGYNEQFF	TGTGCCAGCCGGGGACTAGGGTACAATGAGCAGTTCTTC
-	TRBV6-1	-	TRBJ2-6	CASKEGPVSGANVLTF	TGTGCCAGCAAAGAGGGCCCCGTCTCTGGGGCCAACGTCCTGACTTTC
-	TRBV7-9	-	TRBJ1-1	CATGGNTEAFF	TGTGCCACGGGGGGGAACACTGAAGCTTTCTTT
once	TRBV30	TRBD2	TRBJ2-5	CAWSLGGSYAQYF	TGTGCCTGGAGTCTGGGAGGGAGTTACGCGCAGTACTTC
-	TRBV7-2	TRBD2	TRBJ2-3	CASSELAGWGDTQYF	TGTGCCAGCAGCGAACTAGCGGGGTGGGGAGATACGCAGTATTTT
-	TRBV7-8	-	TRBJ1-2	CATGGDLGYGYTF	TGTGCCACCGGGGGGGATCTGGGTTATGGCTACACCTTC